This T cell receptor beta chain was found in a study of T cells in Graves' hyperthyroidism and ophthalmopathy. Study-wide points: Blood samples included most of the expanded thyroid clonotypes exceeding 0.001.

The source material, RNA transcripts, was used to amplify TCR beta CDR3 regions. Researchers ran a first-round RT-PCR on the TCR CDR3 using the HTBI primer set. TCRdb re-analysed the multiplex PCR reads in MiXCR, keeping a single row per CDR3 protein. The sample has roughly 500,000 distinct CDR3 sequences, roughly 13% seen once. This clonotype was detected many times. Its target is not known. J was trimmed by 6 bases and V by 5 bases; bases with no gene match: 19. CDR1 is SGHAT and CDR2 is FQNNGV in the germline V gene. The CDR3 covers 18 residues. Blood was obtained at the first hyperthyroidism diagnosis, which preceded any ophthalmopathy symptoms.

The sequence was obtained from a young woman with Graves' hyperthyroidism that later progressed to Graves' ophthalmopathy. J is TRBJ2-1 and V is TRBV11-2, with 7 bases aligning to TRBD1. Sequencing was done on a sample of blood. The DNA of the CDR3 is TGTGCCAGCAGCGTACGTACAGGGGCCGTAGGCCCTCGCAATGAGCAGTTCTTC. Its protein is CASSVRTGAVGPRNEQFF.